This T cell receptor beta chain was found in a study of response to subunit inactivated influenza vaccine. One entry per CDR3 protein, called by TCRdb with MiXCR from the RT-PCR reads. The profile shows some 600,000 distinct CDR3 sequences, around 13% of them singletons. This CDR3 region has 15 residues. In germline, CDR1 is MNHEY, CDR2 SMNVEV (reference sequence). V shed 6 bases and J shed 5 bases, with 20 bases lying between them. This chain links TRBV27 with TRBJ2-7; maybe TRBD1 (5 bases). This clonotype was obtained from a man over 45 who received an inactivated influenza vaccine. This specimen was PBMCs from blood, taken approximately 15 days before vaccination. CDR3 coding DNA: TGTGCCAGCAGAGACTGGACAAGGCAAAGCGACGAGCAGTACTTC. It codes for CASRDWTRQSDEQYF.